The clone carrying this T cell receptor (beta chain) appeared a single time. Its specificity is not known. PCR primers comprised 60 Vbeta and 13 Jbeta primers. TCRdb keeps only in-frame clones here, not all; method: immunoSEQ multiplex PCR. The sample shows roughly 170,000 clones, around four fifths of them seen only once. These data come from a study of cytomegalovirus exposure and HLA in healthy donors. Study-wide findings and caveats: It was reported that the classifier diagnosed cytomegalovirus status with high specificity and sensitivity in both the original and validation cohorts. Later analysis associated a missense DCLRE1C variant with TCR beta V- and J-gene trimming. Cytomegalovirus association was listed for 150 or so TCR beta chains.

CDR3 length: 14 amino acids. CDR1 SGHAT and CDR2 FQNNGV come from the germline V gene. The V gene lost 8 bases and the J gene lost 0 bases, with 8 bases spanning the gap. The material sequenced was PBMCs. V and J are TRBV11-2 and TRBJ2-6; D not certain. This receptor was obtained from a man aged 25-40 years in good health and CMV-seronegative. The CDR3 here is CASSPGSGANVLTF. CDR3 nucleotide sequence: TGTGCCAGCTCTCCCGGCTCTGGGGCCAACGTCCTGACTTTC.